The entry below describes one T cell receptor (beta chain). Antigen: not known. Germline V CDR1 and CDR2: MNHEY, SVGEGT. V lost 4 bases and J lost 1, with 10 bases in between. The CDR3 spans 14 residues. These data originate in a study of T cell responses to AZD1222 COVID-19 vaccine. Study background: Pooling was applied to second doses at about 4 or about 12 weeks.

This table comes from immunoSEQ multiplex PCR, and its TCRdb copy is limited to in-frame clones, with some not included. The data show 100,000 to 150,000 clones, with 89% seen just once and under 5% held by the top ten. Findings of the study overall: Donors were largely white British and mainly female; clonal diversity was possibly underestimated. CD4 TCRs covered the whole spike, strongest at regions 160-218 and 743-854. Unmutated variant regions reportedly attract nearly half of all spike-specific TCRs.

The material was peripheral blood, obtained on day 0 of AZD1222 vaccination. V usage is TRBV6-2 or TRBV6-3 and J usage is TRBJ2-5; maybe TRBD2 (6 bases). The sequence was obtained from an adult in good health. The CDR3 DNA reads TGTGCCAGCAGTTCCCAGCGGGCCCAAGAGACCCAGTACTTC. This encodes CASSSQRAQETQYF.